This T cell receptor beta chain emerged from a study of shared clonotypes between healthy human individuals (dated by TCRdb to about 2020). For context, the study as a whole: A few men and two women, aged 18 to 49 years, made up the cohort. Different laboratories and diverse techniques were used to prepare libraries and sequence TCR repertoires, to increase sequencing depth and limit assay-specific biases. Leukapheresis yielded between about 0.94 and 8.9 billion PBMCs per donor. To estimate repertoire size and how much clonotype sharing occurs between individuals, the study deeply sequenced the blood TCR repertoires of five or six healthy adults. For each donor, CD4 naive and CD4 memory were each given three plates, CD8 naive was given two plates, and CD8 memory was given one plate.

The investigation overall reported the following: Pairwise subsampling led to the expectation that sequencing depth would affect the degree of clonotype sharing among donors. Rarefaction of sorted-subset datasets indicated incomplete sequencing despite the large sequencing depth. The small number of donors limited the genetic and exposure-history diversity represented. Sampling was restricted to blood, and TCR repertoires in tissue are likely to differ from TCR repertoires in blood. Larger estimated clonotype richness was generally found for naive subsets than for memory subsets. Across a few donors, about 5.2% of naive CD4, around 3.5% of naive CD8, about 2.3% of memory CD4, and roughly 0.4% of memory CD8 clonotypes were shared. Compared with non-shared clonotypes, clonotypes shared by all four sorted-subset donors had higher generation probabilities.

Using the deep immunoSEQ assay, multiplex PCR amplified TCR CDR3 regions from genomic DNA. Genomic DNA extracted from each cell subset was distributed evenly over all wells of several immunoSEQ 96-well plates, and each plate served as one replicate. For sorted subsets, each replicate PCR was loaded with about 0.2 ug genomic DNA, equivalent to 30,000 or so T cell genomes. Purified libraries were measured with a Qubit 3.0 fluorometer, size-checked on a Bioanalyzer 2100, and measured again with the KAPA Library Quantification kit. Every immunoSEQ 96-well plate was sequenced on a separate single-read 150-cycle Illumina NextSeq 550 flow cell. On the study's bioinformatics: The immunoSEQ output contained only junctional sequences without quality scores, so filtering could not match that applied to full-length reads. To assign V/J genes and CDR3, sequences were annotated against IMGT germline references using PyIR, a Python wrapper for IgBLAST v1.9. Reads were filtered out if the reads had weak V/J assignments (E-value above 1e-6), no CDR3, stop codons, out-of-frame junctions, or ambiguous translated residues. V3J clonotypes were defined as sequences sharing the same inferred V gene, J gene, and CDR3 amino acid sequence. Percentage overlap between repertoires was calculated by dividing the number of shared unique clonotypes by the size of the smaller repertoire. Three approaches were used to assess repertoire richness: RTK rarefaction, the Chao1 estimator, and Recon v2.1 estimates of unobserved clonotypes. Generation probabilities for all TCRbeta clonotypes obtained by the gDNA method from a handful of donors were computed using OLGA. In TCRdb, the immuneACCESS table is reduced to in-frame sequences with V and J assigned. These tables do not hold every clone; where another copy was compared, an unresolved V gene accounts for under half, and the others remain unexplained. That table supplies the V and J calls and clone size; D and trimming were determined from the DNA. This sample gives 1,500,000 or so clones in total; less than 99% of them show up just once. The ten most abundant clones make up over 0.3% of the sample.

As to this clone: Its antigen remains unidentified. It has no much larger one-base neighbor in the sample; base qualities were not kept.

Donors were healthy HIV-negative adults with no recently reported acute infections or vaccinations. Every donor was a Caucasian adult residing in Nashville, Tennessee, USA. CD4+ T cells were enriched by magnetic negative selection, after which naive cells were positively selected on CD45RA and the negative fraction was taken as the memory subset. Blood was collected by leukapheresis, and PBMCs were isolated by Ficoll-Histopaque density gradient centrifugation and then cryopreserved in liquid nitrogen vapor phase. Analytical flow cytometry was used to check the purity and quantity of every magnetically sorted T cell population. Each sorted fraction had its genomic DNA isolated and then quantified by UV absorbance on a Nanodrop 2000c. CDR1 SQVTM and CDR2 ANQGSEA were looked up in the germline V gene. The CDR3 covers 13 residues, taking in both the cysteine and the phenylalanine. The retained sequence is limited to the CDR3, 39 bases, with the frame set at the first base. V drops 6 bases and J drops 3 bases, leaving 14 bases in between.

The chain is assembled from TRBV29-1 and TRBJ1-2, and TRBD1 may be the D gene, going by 5 matching bases. Input material: naive CD4+ T cells sorted from blood. The cell subset or site label, read with the paper, signifies: CD45RA+ positively selected. The receptor was derived from a young man in good health. The CDR3 has the sequence CSVRPGGDYGYTF. The DNA sequence is TGCAGCGTCCGTCCCGGAGGGGACTATGGCTACACCTTC. With the rest looked up from the reference TRBV29-1 and TRBJ1-2 genes rather than sequenced, the full variable domain is SAVISQKPSRDICQRGTSLTIQCQVDSQVTMMFWYRQQPGQSLTLIATANQGSEATYESGFVIDKFPISRPNLTFSTLTVSNMSPEDSSIYLCSVRPGGDYGYTFGSGTRLTVV.